Following are 23 T cell receptor beta chains from one sample sequenced in a study of blood T cell repertoires in COVID-19. TCRdb keeps only in-frame clones here, not all; method: immunoSEQ multiplex PCR. The top ten clones hold around a quarter of a sample with 99,000 or so clones, approximately 80% of them seen once. The sequencing sample was made of peripheral blood. The receptors come from a man in his 60s with acute or convalescent COVID-19.

This chain uses TRBV11-2 with TRBJ2-3; 8 nucleotides match TRBD2. J was trimmed by 5 bases and V by 0 bases; bases with no gene match: 7. The germline CDR1 and CDR2 sequences are SGHAT and FQNNGV. The CDR3 contains 16 residues. CDR3 in amino acids: CASSLEGAGGLDTQYF. The CDR3 DNA follows: TGTGCCAGCAGCTTAGAGGGGGCGGGGGGCTTAGATACGCAGTATTTT.

V gene TRBV18 combines with J gene TRBJ1-1, with TRBD1 matching 8 bases. The V gene's germline CDR1 is KGHSH and CDR2 LQKENI. With V trimmed by 3 bases and J by 5 bases, 8 bases remained unmatched. The CDR3 totals 15 residues. CDR3 bases: TGTGCCAGCTCACCGACCGGGACAGGTGTAACTGAAGCTTTCTTT. This gives the protein CASSPTGTGVTEAFF.

In this sample, this clone turned up once. The chain carries TRBV3-1 (or the pseudogene TRBV3-2) and TRBJ2-2; the match to TRBD2 covers 8 bases. Germline V gives CDR1 LGHDT, CDR2 YNNKEL (reference sequence). The V gene end was trimmed by 4 bases and the J gene end by 5 bases; junction bases not matched to a gene: 6. This CDR3 region has 15 residues. The CDR3 DNA is TGTGCCAGCAGCCCGGGACTAGTATTAACCGGGGAGCTGTTTTTT. Amino acids: CASSPGLVLTGELFF.

This chain joins TRBV3-1 (or the pseudogene TRBV3-2) and TRBJ1-1; D perhaps matches TRBD1 (6 bases). Trimming stripped 4 bases from V and 3 bases from J, with 15 bases between. CDR1 LGHDT and CDR2 YNNKEL come from the germline V gene (reference sequence). The length of the CDR3 is 15 residues. This chain's CDR3 is CASSPRAGVDTEAFF. CDR3 bases: TGTGCCAGCAGCCCTAGGGCAGGGGTGGACACTGAAGCTTTCTTT.

The sample holds one count of this clone. V and J are TRBV7-8 and TRBJ2-5, with D possibly matching TRBD2 (6 bases). CDR3 length equals 15 residues. Trimming took 4 bases from V and 7 from J, leaving 19 bases between them. Germline-derived CDR1 and CDR2 are SGHVS and FQNEAQ. DNA for the CDR3: TGTGCCAGCAGCTCCGTCATGGCTAGCGTTGGGACCCAGTACTTC. Its translation is CASSSVMASVGTQYF.

This clone appeared a few times. The V and J genes are TRBV10-1 and TRBJ1-2; D is uncertain. Trimming shortened V by 3 bases and J by 2 bases, and 10 bases separated the two germline ends. Germline loops: CDR1 WNHNN, CDR2 SYGVQD (reference sequence). This CDR3 contains 14 residues. DNA of the CDR3: TGCGCCAGCAGTGATGACACAGAAAACTATGGCTACACCTTC. Translating gives CASSDDTENYGYTF.

This chain joins TRBV19 and TRBJ1-2; 7 nucleotides align to TRBD1. J lost 4 bases, V lost 2 bases, and 10 bases had no gene match. The CDR3 extends over 16 amino acids. Germline lookup yields CDR1 LNHDA and CDR2 SQIVND (reference sequence). The CDR3 coding sequence is TGTGCCAGTAGTATATCAGCAGGACAGGAACTCTATGGCTACACCTTC. It is translated as CASSISAGQELYGYTF.

The V call is TRBV19, the J call TRBJ2-3, with D possibly being TRBD1 (5 bases). The V end was cut by 5 bases, the J end by 4 bases, with 13 bases between. This CDR3 has 14 residues. Germline V gene sequence: CDR1 LNHDA, CDR2 SQIVND (reference sequence). CDR3 sequence (DNA): TGTGCCAGTAGTCCAGGGTTGCATGCAGATACGCAGTATTTT. This gives the protein CASSPGLHADTQYF.

The rearrangement uses TRBV5-1 and TRBJ2-2, with 7 bases lining up with TRBD2. Germline V gives CDR1 SGHRS, CDR2 YFSETQ. Trimming removed 2 bases from V and 4 bases from J; junction bases left unmatched: 5. CDR3 size: 15 residues. CDR3 DNA: TGCGCCAGCAGCTTAGGAGCGGGAACCACCGGGGAGCTGTTTTTT. Its protein product is CASSLGAGTTGELFF.

V gene TRBV10-3 combines with J gene TRBJ1-6, with D tentatively TRBD1 (6 bases). V was cut by 6 bases and J by 6 bases, with 12 bases left in between. Germline V lookup: CDR1 ENHRY, CDR2 SYGVKD. The CDR3 totals 14 residues. In DNA, the CDR3 is TGTGCCATCAGAAACAGGGATGGTAATTCACCCCTCCACTTT. It codes for CAIRNRDGNSPLHF.

The chain is built from TRBV2 and TRBJ1-6; D may be TRBD1 (6 bases). V gave up 7 bases and J gave up 5 bases, with 18 bases separating them. The CDR3 sequence is 16 residues long. The germline gives CDR1 SNHLY, CDR2 FYNNEI. CDR3 protein: CASIERGGSHNSPLHF. CDR3 coding DNA: TGTGCCAGCATAGAAAGGGGGGGGTCCCATAATTCACCCCTCCACTTT.

The J gene is TRBJ2-7, the V gene TRBV6-2 or TRBV6-3; the match to TRBD1 covers 7 bases. V was clipped by 4 bases and J by 4 bases; unmatched bases: 25. CDR3 length equals 20 residues. Germline values: CDR1 MNHEY, CDR2 SVGEGT. CDR3 protein: CASSFTPAANRGTNQYEQYV. The CDR3 bases are TGTGCCAGCAGTTTCACCCCTGCCGCCAACAGGGGTACAAACCAGTACGAGCAGTACGTC.

The chain links TRBV30 to TRBJ1-3; no definite D call. This CDR3 has 15 amino acids. CDR1 is GTSNPN, CDR2 SVGIG, per germline (reference sequence). V shed 2 bases and J shed 2 bases, with 13 bases lying between them. DNA for the CDR3: TGTGCCTGGAGTAGACGGGCGGGGACTGGAAACACCATATATTTT. Translating gives CAWSRRAGTGNTIYF.

V is TRBV15 and J is TRBJ2-5, with 9 bases aligning to TRBD1. V lost 0 bases to trimming and J lost 4 bases; unmatched junction nucleotides: 3. Looked up from germline, CDR1 is LNHNV and CDR2 is YYDKDF (reference sequence). The CDR3 runs to 15 residues. CDR3 coding DNA: TGTGCCACCAGCAGAGATCCGGGACAGGGAGAGACCCAGTACTTC. This gives the protein CATSRDPGQGETQYF. The complete variable domain, with remaining parts taken from reference TRBV15 and TRBJ2-5, reads DAMVIQNPRYQVTQFGKPVTLSCSQTLNHNVMYWYQQKSSQAPKLLFHYYDKDFNNEADTPDNFQSRRPNTSFCFLDIRSPGLGDTAMYLCATSRDPGQGETQYFGPGTRLLVL.

This clone was detected once. The chain is built from TRBV29-1 and TRBJ2-5; 13 bases fit TRBD2. The V and J ends lost 7 bases and 5 bases, in that order; junction bases with no gene match: 4. There are 13 residues in the CDR3. Germline lookup yields CDR1 SQVTM and CDR2 ANQGSEA. This CDR3 reads CSDRTSGSETQYF. The CDR3 nucleotides are TGCAGCGACCGGACTAGCGGGAGTGAGACCCAGTACTTC.

The chain joins TRBV11-3 to TRBJ2-7; D ambiguous. The CDR3 loop spans 15 amino acids. Germline assignment: CDR1 SGHNT and CDR2 YENEEA. The ends were cut back, 1 base at V and 0 bases at J, with 10 bases in the middle. The CDR3 protein is CASSLGQESSYEQYV. The CDR3 DNA follows: TGTGCCAGCAGCTTAGGCCAAGAGAGCTCCTACGAGCAGTACGTC.

CDR3 nucleotide sequence: TGTGCCAGCAGCTTCCTTACTAGCGGATACAATGAGCAGTTCTTC. Translated, it gives CASSFLTSGYNEQFF. The chain uses TRBV13 and TRBJ2-1; 8 bases line up with TRBD2. Looked up from germline, CDR1 is PRHDT and CDR2 is FYEKMQ (reference sequence). CDR3 length: 15 residues. Trimming at V came to 3 bases and at J to 4 bases, leaving 5 bases not matched to a gene. The full variable domain, rest sourced from reference TRBV13 and TRBJ2-1, is AAGVIQSPRHLIKEKRETATLKCYPIPRHDTVYWYQQGPGQDPQFLISFYEKMQSDKGSIPDRFSAQQFSDYHSELNMSSLELGDSALYFCASSFLTSGYNEQFFGPGTRLTVL.

V is TRBV2 and J is TRBJ2-3, with 8 bases identical to TRBD2. The trim removed 5 bases at V and 2 bases at J, leaving 9 bases unmatched. CDR1 is SNHLY, CDR2 FYNNEI, per germline. The CDR3 runs to 16 residues. This chain's CDR3 is CASSPLSGRDTDTQYF. CDR3 sequence (DNA): TGTGCCAGCAGTCCCTTAAGCGGGAGAGACACAGATACGCAGTATTTT.

V and J are TRBV10-1 and TRBJ2-7, with 10 bases fitting TRBD1. From germline, CDR1 is WNHNN and CDR2 SYGVQD (reference sequence). V was pared by 4 bases and J by 2 bases, with 5 bases of the junction left unmatched. CDR3 size: 15 residues. Here the CDR3 reads CASSATGQGTYEQYF. CDR3 sequence (DNA): TGCGCCAGCAGTGCGACGGGACAGGGGACCTACGAGCAGTACTTC.

V and J are TRBV14 and TRBJ2-5; D perhaps matches TRBD1 (5 bases). Germline V gives CDR1 SGHDN, CDR2 FVKESK. Deletions cut 4 bases from V and 2 bases from J, with 17 bases between. The CDR3 covers 16 residues. The CDR3 coding sequence is TGTGCCAGCAGCCCGAGTAGAGACAGCAGACAAGAGACCCAGTACTTC. This sequence encodes CASSPSRDSRQETQYF.

The gene calls are TRBV10-2 and TRBJ1-1; a possible D gene is TRBD1 (5 bases). This CDR3 region has 14 residues. The V gene lost 6 bases and the J gene lost 3 bases, with 14 bases spanning the gap. In germline, CDR1 is WSHSY, CDR2 SAAADI. The CDR3, as DNA: TGCGCCAGCAGGGGGGGTGGAATGGACACTGAAGCTTTCTTT. This translates into CASRGGGMDTEAFF.

The CDR3 DNA reads as TGTGCCAGCTCAAGCACCCGGGACAGCTCTAACTATGGCTACACCTTC. As protein: CASSSTRDSSNYGYTF. The genes are TRBV18 and TRBJ1-2; 7 nucleotides line up with TRBD1. The CDR3 sequence is 16 residues long. The trim removed 5 bases at V and 0 bases at J, leaving 9 bases unmatched. CDR1 and CDR2 (germline): KGHSH, LQKENI.

V usage is TRBV6-1 and J usage is TRBJ1-5; D is possibly TRBD1 (6 bases). V lost 1 base and J 6 bases, leaving 13 bases between the germline ends. The CDR3 is 15 residues long. Germline V gene sequence: CDR1 MNHNS, CDR2 SASEGT. CDR3 DNA sequence: TGTGCCAGCAGTGAAGGTTGGGGGCCCGGTCAGCCCCAGCATTTT. It yields the protein CASSEGWGPGQPQHF.